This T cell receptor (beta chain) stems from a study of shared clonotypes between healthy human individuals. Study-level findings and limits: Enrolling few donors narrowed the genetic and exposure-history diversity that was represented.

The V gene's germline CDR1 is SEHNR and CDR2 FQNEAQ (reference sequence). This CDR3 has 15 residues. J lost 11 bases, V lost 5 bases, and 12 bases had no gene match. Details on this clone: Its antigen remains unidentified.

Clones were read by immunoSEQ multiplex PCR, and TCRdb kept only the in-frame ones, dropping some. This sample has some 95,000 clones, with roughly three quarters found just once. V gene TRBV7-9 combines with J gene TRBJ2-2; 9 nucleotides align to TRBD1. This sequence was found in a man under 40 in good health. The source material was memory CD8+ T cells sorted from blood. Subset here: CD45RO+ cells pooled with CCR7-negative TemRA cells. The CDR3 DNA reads TGTGCCAGCAGCCCACCGGACAGGGGAGGGGTCGAGCTGTTTTTT. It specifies CASSPPDRGGVELFF.